The clone carrying this T cell receptor (beta chain) was found many times. Its cognate antigen is unknown. The data derive from a study of shared clonotypes between healthy human individuals. With 3 bases removed from V and 4 bases from J, the gap between germline ends came to 12 bases. Germline V gene lookup returns CDR1 SNHLY and CDR2 FYNNEI. CDR3 size: 14 residues. Study-wide findings and caveats: Larger richness was generally estimated for naive than memory subsets. Clonotypes which were not shared had lower generation probabilities than clonotypes that all four donors shared. Rarefaction indicated that sorted-subset sequencing remained incomplete although depth was large.

Authors' processing steps: ImmunoSEQ sequences covered only the junction and lacked quality scores; filtering therefore differed. This table comes from immunoSEQ multiplex PCR, and its TCRdb copy is limited to in-frame clones, with some not included. That table gives V, J and clone size, and the DNA gave D and trimming. The sample includes approximately 640,000 clones, 80% to 95% seen only once; the top ten take approximately 35%. Sequenced: memory CD8+ T cells from PBMCs. Subset denoted: CD45RO+ cells pooled with CCR7-negative TemRA cells. This TCR derives from a man younger than 30 in good health. Some clones in this sample may be carry-over from other donors' samples. This sequence joins TRBV2 and TRBJ1-1, with no clear D. The CDR3 spells CASSDHRGGTEAFF. The CDR3 DNA follows: TGTGCCAGCAGTGATCATCGGGGTGGCACTGAAGCTTTCTTT.